A selection of T cell receptor beta chains follows, all from one sample in a study of T cell responses to AZD1222 COVID-19 vaccine. Clones were read by immunoSEQ multiplex PCR, and TCRdb kept only the in-frame ones, dropping some. This sample has 120,000 or so clones, with around 87% found just once. The sample in question was peripheral blood, obtained on day 0 of AZD1222 vaccination. The receptors were sampled from an adult in good health. Both conserved end residues are part of each CDR3. D genes are given only for firm matches. Some rows have no size entry. The others give once, few or many, or a class for an expanded clone.

abundance	d_gene	j_gene	v_gene	CDR3nt	CDR3aa
NA	NA	TRBJ1-1	TRBV27	TGTGCCAGCAGTTCGGGACGCACATCCACTGAAGCTTTCTTT	CASSSGRTSTEAFF
NA	TRBD1	TRBJ2-7	TRBV30	TGTGCCTGGAGAAGAACCGGGACAGCCTACTACGAGCAGTACTTC	CAWRRTGTAYYEQYF
NA	NA	TRBJ2-5	TRBV7-2	TGTGCCAGCAGCCCATCGCAGGGACAAGAGACCCAGTACTTC	CASSPSQGQETQYF
NA	NA	TRBJ2-1	TRBV9	TGTGCCAGCAGCGTAGGGGGACCACGCCTCGGGGAGCAGTTCTTC	CASSVGGPRLGEQFF
once	NA	TRBJ1-6	TRBV6-5	TGTGCCAGCAGTTACTCGAGGCAGATAAATTCACCCCTCCACTTT	CASSYSRQINSPLHF
NA	NA	TRBJ2-1	TRBV19	TGTGCCAGTAGACGGGTGAATGAGCAGTTCTTC	CASRRVNEQFF
NA	NA	TRBJ1-5	TRBV7-8	TGTGCCAGCAGCTTGGTTTTGCATCAGCCCCAGCATTTT	CASSLVLHQPQHF
NA	NA	TRBJ2-7	TRBV6-1	TGTGCCAGCAGTGAAGCTGAAGGATACGAGCAGTACTTC	CASSEAEGYEQYF
NA	NA	TRBJ2-5	TRBV9	TGTGCCAGCAGCGCACAGGCCCCACTCCAAGAGACCCAGTACTTC	CASSAQAPLQETQYF
NA	NA	TRBJ2-1	TRBV7-2	TGTGCCAGCAGCTCGCCCGAACGCAGGGTGTCAAGCTCCTACAATGAGCAGTTCTTC	CASSSPERRVSSSYNEQFF
NA	NA	TRBJ1-6	TRBV2	TGTGCCAGCAGTACGGGGTTCAATTCTTCACCCCTCCACTTT	CASSTGFNSSPLHF
NA	TRBD2	TRBJ2-1	TRBV12-3/TRBV12-4	TGTGCCAGCAGGACTAGCGCGTACAATGAGCAGTTCTTC	CASRTSAYNEQFF
NA	NA	TRBJ2-7	TRBV12-3/TRBV12-4	TGTGCCAGCAGTTTTAGGGGCGAGCAGTACTTC	CASSFRGEQYF
once	NA	TRBJ1-1	TRBV6-5	TGTGCCAGCAGAACACCGGGCACTGAAGCTTTCTTT	CASRTPGTEAFF
NA	NA	TRBJ2-2	TRBV12-3/TRBV12-4	TGTGCCAGCAGTTCGACGGCGGCCGGGGAGCTGTTTTTT	CASSSTAAGELFF
NA	NA	TRBJ1-3	TRBV12-1	TGTGCCAGCAGCTTTCCCCGCGGGCTTTCTGGAAACACCATATATTTT	CASSFPRGLSGNTIYF
NA	TRBD2	TRBJ2-5	TRBV5-1	TGCGCCAGCAGCATCGAAGCGGGGCGCGGTCTCGATACCCAGTACTTC	CASSIEAGRGLDTQYF
once	NA	TRBJ2-1	TRBV27	TGTGCCAGCAGTCGATTCGATGAGCAGTTCTTC	CASSRFDEQFF
NA	TRBD1	TRBJ1-4	TRBV6-5	TGTGCCAGCGGGACAGGCCGACGAAGTGAAAAACTGTTTTTT	CASGTGRRSEKLFF
few	NA	TRBJ2-6	TRBV30	TGTGCCTGGATTTCTGGGCAGCGAGGTCTAATCTCTGGGGCCAACGTCCTGACTTTC	CAWISGQRGLISGANVLTF
NA	NA	TRBJ1-1	TRBV7-9	TGTGCCAGCAGCTTAGTTTGGGGGAGCACTGAAGCTTTCTTT	CASSLVWGSTEAFF
NA	NA	TRBJ1-5	TRBV5-4	TGTGCCAGCAGTTTTGGGTCCTTTATAGATCAGCCCCAGCATTTT	CASSFGSFIDQPQHF
NA	NA	TRBJ1-6	TRBV10-2	TGCGCCAGCAGTGAGGCGGGACTGCTTTATAATTCACCCCTCCACTTT	CASSEAGLLYNSPLHF
NA	NA	TRBJ1-1	TRBV30	TGTGCCTGGAGCAGGACTGAGGCTTTCTTT	CAWSRTEAFF
NA	NA	TRBJ1-5	TRBV19	TGTGCCAGTAGTATAGCCAGGGAGCCCCAGCATTTT	CASSIAREPQHF
NA	NA	TRBJ1-3	TRBV7-2	TGTGCCAGCAGACCTGCGCGGGACGGTCACACCATATATTTT	CASRPARDGHTIYF
NA	NA	TRBJ2-5	TRBV27	TGTGCCAGCAGTTCCCGGGACATACAAGAGACCCAGTACTTC	CASSSRDIQETQYF
NA	TRBD1	TRBJ2-2	TRBV9	TGTGCCAGCAGCGTAGGACAGGGGGCGGGAAGCGGGGAGCTGTTTTTT	CASSVGQGAGSGELFF
NA	NA	TRBJ1-2	TRBV30	TGTGCCTGGACTAGACAGGCAGAAACCTATGGCTACACCTTC	CAWTRQAETYGYTF
NA	TRBD1	TRBJ1-5	TRBV28	TGTGCCAGCAGTTTTGCGGGACAGGGGCCCCGTCAGCCCCAGCATTTT	CASSFAGQGPRQPQHF
NA	NA	TRBJ1-2	TRBV18	TGTGCCAGCTCACCCGACGGCGTGGTTGGCTACACCTTC	CASSPDGVVGYTF
NA	NA	TRBJ2-7	TRBV27	TGTGCCAGCAGTTTTACGACCACCTCGGGGCAGTACTTC	CASSFTTTSGQYF
NA	TRBD1	TRBJ2-5	TRBV19	TGTGCCAGTAGTGCGATGGGACAGCAAGAGACCCAGTACTTC	CASSAMGQQETQYF
NA	NA	TRBJ2-1	TRBV28	TGTGCCAGCAGAACCGACGCCTGGGGCAGAGGGAATGAGCAGTTCTTC	CASRTDAWGRGNEQFF
NA	NA	TRBJ1-1	TRBV10-3	TGTGCCATCAGTGAGTCTGGGGCGGGTGAAGCTTTCTTT	CAISESGAGEAFF
NA	TRBD1	TRBJ1-2	TRBV4-1	TGCGCCAGCAGCCAACCGGACAGGGCGAACTATGGCTACACCTTC	CASSQPDRANYGYTF
NA	NA	TRBJ1-4	TRBV3-1/TRBV3-2	TGTGCCAGCAGCCTTGGGGTATATGAAAAACTGTTTTTT	CASSLGVYEKLFF
NA	TRBD1	TRBJ2-7	TRBV18	TGTGCCAGCTCACCGCGAGGGACAGGGACAAACGAGCAGTACTTC	CASSPRGTGTNEQYF
NA	TRBD1	TRBJ1-3	TRBV19	TGTGCCAGTAGTTCACCGGGACAGTTATATGGAAACACCATATATTTT	CASSSPGQLYGNTIYF
once	NA	TRBJ1-6	TRBV2	TGTGCCAGCAGTGAACCACAGGGACCTAATTCACCCCTCCACTTT	CASSEPQGPNSPLHF